This is a list of T cell receptor beta chains from one sample in a study of identical twins. TCRdb re-analysed the 5' RACE reads in MiXCR, keeping a single row per CDR3 protein. This sample has a few hundred thousand distinct CDR3 sequences, with around an eighth found just once. The same specimen was also included in a second study, on yellow fever vaccine responses in identical twins.

Sequencing used CD4+ T cells sorted from blood. The receptors originated from a woman aged 18-30 years in good health. CDR3s leave out the opening cysteine and the closing phenylalanine or tryptophan. A row's size may be missing; if present it is once, few, many or a size class.

v_gene	j_gene	abundance	CDR3aa
TRBV25-1	TRBJ1-5	many	ASSPGGDQPQH
TRBV18	TRBJ2-5	few	ASSPTGDQETQY
TRBV13	TRBJ2-7	few	ASSELGGRREQY
TRBV2	TRBJ2-5	NA	ASRFETDGTQY
TRBV7-2	TRBJ2-7	few	ASSLTGQHPYEQY
TRBV18	TRBJ1-2	NA	ASSPRGTDGYT
TRBV28	TRBJ1-6	few	ASSLLLGGPLH
TRBV6-5	TRBJ2-3	many	ASSTSGVTDTQY
TRBV6-4	TRBJ2-3	many	ASSRGLAVSTDTQY
TRBV7-9	TRBJ2-2	NA	ASSARQFTGELF
TRBV7-2	TRBJ2-1	few	ASSLGDRLANEQF
TRBV28	TRBJ2-1	few	ASSFRTSGSSYNEQF
TRBV5-1	TRBJ2-7	NA	ASSGHGSYEQY
TRBV11-2	TRBJ2-1	few	ASVSGRASHEQF
TRBV5-1	TRBJ2-1	few	ASSLEQGATNEQF
TRBV7-6	TRBJ2-5	few	ASSGNRGVVEGTQY
TRBV12-3/TRBV12-4	TRBJ2-3	few	ASSLIQATDTQY
TRBV20-1	TRBJ2-5	few	SARPDQETQY
TRBV5-1	TRBJ2-2	few	ASSPRQDYTGELF
TRBV13	TRBJ1-6	many	ASSFTGVGSPLH
TRBV6-1	TRBJ2-1	NA	ASTTSMGPNQEQF
TRBV12-3/TRBV12-4	TRBJ2-3	few	ASSPPRLAGIDTQY
TRBV5-1	TRBJ2-5	NA	ASSQEGGGLQETQY
TRBV29-1	TRBJ2-1	NA	SVGPPSGNNEQF
TRBV5-1	TRBJ1-2	NA	ASSPAGAYRAGYT
TRBV5-4	TRBJ2-7	few	ASSWETGGVGTRGSYEQY
TRBV2	TRBJ1-1	NA	ASSDGWETEAF
TRBV5-1	TRBJ2-1	few	ASRFGTDNEQF
TRBV6-2/TRBV6-3	TRBJ2-5	NA	ASMAFGETQY
TRBV5-1	TRBJ2-5	NA	ASSAGGTGRPETQY
TRBV3-1	TRBJ1-5	NA	ASSQSDGTVRNQPQH
TRBV12-3/TRBV12-4	TRBJ1-6	few	ASSLVTASPLH
TRBV6-2/TRBV6-3	TRBJ2-7	few	ASSYMGASYEQY
TRBV5-1	TRBJ2-5	few	ASSSEGSGGVSQTQY
TRBV4-2	TRBJ2-2	NA	ASSQGPSGELF
TRBV5-1	TRBJ2-2	few	ASSLVQGANTGELF
TRBV5-1	TRBJ2-1	NA	ASSDRQVNGEQF
TRBV27	TRBJ2-6	NA	ASSLGTGASGANVLT
TRBV28	TRBJ2-3	few	ASPPRPWTASTDTQY
TRBV6-2/TRBV6-3	TRBJ2-3	few	ASSYEGIRSSGTDTQY
TRBV6-1	TRBJ2-7	NA	ASRELAGAYEQY
TRBV29-1	TRBJ2-1	few	SVRTGNSSYNEQF
TRBV15	TRBJ1-1	few	ATNRGQGPQDTEAF
TRBV11-2	TRBJ2-1	NA	ASSLVGTGPNEQF
TRBV9	TRBJ2-2	few	ASSVRGENTGELF
TRBV6-1	TRBJ2-5	NA	ASSVSRQETQY
TRBV5-4	TRBJ2-3	NA	ASSQGLAGGPKDTQY
TRBV20-1	TRBJ2-6	few	SARDATGGSGANVLT
TRBV20-1	TRBJ2-4	NA	SHAGQGGPSAKNIQY
TRBV12-3/TRBV12-4	TRBJ1-6	NA	ASSFNHLRNSPLH
TRBV3-1	TRBJ1-2	NA	ASSPSDRGPGYT
TRBV10-3	TRBJ2-3	few	AISDLTSGMGTQY
TRBV12-3/TRBV12-4	TRBJ2-3	many	ASSRLAGSSTDTQY
TRBV20-1	TRBJ1-3	NA	SVTIGNTIY
TRBV18	TRBJ2-5	NA	ASSLTLQETQY
TRBV28	TRBJ1-6	many	ASSFNNSPLH
TRBV3-1	TRBJ2-3	many	ASSRGGLAGVRGTDTQY
TRBV15	TRBJ2-1	few	ATSRVGGGYNEQF